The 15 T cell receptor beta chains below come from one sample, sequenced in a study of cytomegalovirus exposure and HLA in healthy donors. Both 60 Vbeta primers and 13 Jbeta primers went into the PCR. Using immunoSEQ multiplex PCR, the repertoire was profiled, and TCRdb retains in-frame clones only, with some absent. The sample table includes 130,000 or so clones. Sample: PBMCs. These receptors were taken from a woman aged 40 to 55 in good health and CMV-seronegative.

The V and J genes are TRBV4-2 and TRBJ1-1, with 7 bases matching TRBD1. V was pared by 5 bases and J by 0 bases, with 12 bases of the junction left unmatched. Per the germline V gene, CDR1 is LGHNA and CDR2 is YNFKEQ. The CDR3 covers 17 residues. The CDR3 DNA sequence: TGTGCCAGCAGCGCGGCGACAGGGACCGTCGTGAACACTGAAGCTTTCTTT. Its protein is CASSAATGTVVNTEAFF.

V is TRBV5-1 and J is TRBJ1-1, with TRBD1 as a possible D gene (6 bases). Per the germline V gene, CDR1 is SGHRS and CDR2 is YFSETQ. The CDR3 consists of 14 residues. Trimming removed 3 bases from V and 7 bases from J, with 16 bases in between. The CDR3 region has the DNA TGCGCCAGCAGCTGGGGGCGGGGGGCAGATGAAGCTTTCTTT. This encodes CASSWGRGADEAFF. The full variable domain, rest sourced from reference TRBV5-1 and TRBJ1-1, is KAGVTQTPRYLIKTRGQQVTLSCSPISGHRSVSWYQQTPGQGLQFLFEYFSETQRNKGNFPGRFSGRQFSNSRSEMNVSTLELGDSALYLCASSWGRGADEAFFGQGTRLTVV.

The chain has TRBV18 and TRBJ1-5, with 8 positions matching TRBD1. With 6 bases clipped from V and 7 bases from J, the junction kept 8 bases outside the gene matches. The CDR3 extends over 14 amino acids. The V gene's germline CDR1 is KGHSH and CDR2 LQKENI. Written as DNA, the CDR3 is TGTGCCAGCTCCCCCTTGACAGGGGCCCAGCCCCAGCATTTT. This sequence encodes CASSPLTGAQPQHF.

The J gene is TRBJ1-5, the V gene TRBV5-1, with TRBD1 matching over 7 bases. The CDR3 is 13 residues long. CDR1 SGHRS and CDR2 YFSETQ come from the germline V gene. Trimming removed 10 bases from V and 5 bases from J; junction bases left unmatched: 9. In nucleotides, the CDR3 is TGCGCCTCCTCCCGACAGGGAGATCAGCCCCAGCATTTT. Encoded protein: CASSRQGDQPQHF. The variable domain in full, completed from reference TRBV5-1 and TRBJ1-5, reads KAGVTQTPRYLIKTRGQQVTLSCSPISGHRSVSWYQQTPGQGLQFLFEYFSETQRNKGNFPGRFSGRQFSNSRSEMNVSTLELGDSALYLCASSRQGDQPQHFGDGTRLSIL.

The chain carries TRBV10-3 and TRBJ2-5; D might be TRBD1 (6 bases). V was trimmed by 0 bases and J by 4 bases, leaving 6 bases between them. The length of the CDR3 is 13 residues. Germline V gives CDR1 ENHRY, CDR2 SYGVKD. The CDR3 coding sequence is TGTGCCATCAGTGAGTCAGGGGGAGAGACCCAGTACTTC. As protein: CAISESGGETQYF.

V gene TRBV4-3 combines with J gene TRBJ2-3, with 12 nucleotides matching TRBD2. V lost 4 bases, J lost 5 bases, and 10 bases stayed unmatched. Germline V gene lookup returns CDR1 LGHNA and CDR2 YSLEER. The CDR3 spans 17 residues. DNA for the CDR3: TGCGCCAGCAGCCTTTCAGCTAGCGGGGGGGTGGGAGATACGCAGTATTTT. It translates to CASSLSASGGVGDTQYF.

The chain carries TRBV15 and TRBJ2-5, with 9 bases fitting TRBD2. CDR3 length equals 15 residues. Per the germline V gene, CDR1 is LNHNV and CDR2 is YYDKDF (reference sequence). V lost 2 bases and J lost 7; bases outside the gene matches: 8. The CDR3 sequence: CATSRTRGSGGTQYF. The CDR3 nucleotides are TGTGCCACCAGCAGAACCCGCGGTAGCGGGGGGACCCAGTACTTC.

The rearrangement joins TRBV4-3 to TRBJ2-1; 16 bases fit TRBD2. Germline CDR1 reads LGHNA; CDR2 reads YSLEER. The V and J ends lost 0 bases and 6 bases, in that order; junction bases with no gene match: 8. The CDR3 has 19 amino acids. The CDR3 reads CASSQDAGTSGGAPNEQFF. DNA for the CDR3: TGCGCCAGCAGCCAAGATGCCGGGACTAGCGGGGGGGCCCCCAATGAGCAGTTCTTC.

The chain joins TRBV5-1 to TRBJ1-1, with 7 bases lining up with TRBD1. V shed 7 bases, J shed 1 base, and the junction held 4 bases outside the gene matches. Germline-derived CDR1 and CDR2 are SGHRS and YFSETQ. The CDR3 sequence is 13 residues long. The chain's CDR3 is CASLGTENTEAFF. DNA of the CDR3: TGCGCCAGCCTAGGGACAGAGAACACTGAAGCTTTCTTT. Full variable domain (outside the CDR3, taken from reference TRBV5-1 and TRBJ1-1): KAGVTQTPRYLIKTRGQQVTLSCSPISGHRSVSWYQQTPGQGLQFLFEYFSETQRNKGNFPGRFSGRQFSNSRSEMNVSTLELGDSALYLCASLGTENTEAFFGQGTRLTVV.

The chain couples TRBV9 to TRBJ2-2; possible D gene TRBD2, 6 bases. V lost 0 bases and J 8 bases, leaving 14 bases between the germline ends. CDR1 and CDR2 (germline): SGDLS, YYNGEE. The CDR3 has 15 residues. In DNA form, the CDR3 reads TGTGCCAGCAGCGTAGAGGCGGGGTGGGTAGGGGAGCTGTTTTTT. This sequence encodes CASSVEAGWVGELFF.

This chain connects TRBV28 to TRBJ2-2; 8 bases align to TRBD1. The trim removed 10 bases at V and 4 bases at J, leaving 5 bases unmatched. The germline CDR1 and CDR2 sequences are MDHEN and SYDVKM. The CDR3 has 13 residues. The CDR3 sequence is CATPGQVTGELFF. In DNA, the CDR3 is TGTGCCACCCCGGGACAGGTCACCGGGGAGCTGTTTTTT. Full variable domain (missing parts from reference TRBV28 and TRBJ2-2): DVKVTQSSRYLVKRTGEKVFLECVQDMDHENMFWYRQDPGLGLRLIYFSYDVKMKEKGDIPEGYSVSREKKERFSLILESASTNQTSMYLCATPGQVTGELFFGEGSRLTVL.

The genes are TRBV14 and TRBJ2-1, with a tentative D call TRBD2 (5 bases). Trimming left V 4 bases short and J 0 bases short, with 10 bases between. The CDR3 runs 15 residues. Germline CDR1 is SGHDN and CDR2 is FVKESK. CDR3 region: CASSRGDSSYNEQFF. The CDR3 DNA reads TGTGCCAGCAGCCGGGGAGATAGCTCCTACAATGAGCAGTTCTTC.

This CDR3 is CASRQRQLRISGANVLTF. The CDR3 nucleotides read TGTGCCAGCAGACAAAGACAGCTTCGAATCTCTGGGGCCAACGTCCTGACTTTC. The chain combines TRBV2 with TRBJ2-6; the D gene is possibly TRBD1 (5 bases). The germline V gene has CDR1 SNHLY and CDR2 FYNNEI. The V and J ends lost 6 bases and 0 bases respectively, with 18 bases between them. This CDR3 region has 18 residues.

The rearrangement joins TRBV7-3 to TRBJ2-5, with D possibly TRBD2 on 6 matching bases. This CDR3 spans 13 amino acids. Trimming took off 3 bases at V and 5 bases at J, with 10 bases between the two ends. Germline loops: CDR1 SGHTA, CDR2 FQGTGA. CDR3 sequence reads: CASSFTSSETQYF. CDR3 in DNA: TGTGCCAGCAGCTTTACTAGCTCGGAGACCCAGTACTTC.

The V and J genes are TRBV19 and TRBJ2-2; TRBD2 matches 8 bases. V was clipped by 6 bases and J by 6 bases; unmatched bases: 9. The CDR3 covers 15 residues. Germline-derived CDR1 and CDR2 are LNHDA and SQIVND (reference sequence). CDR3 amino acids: CASSRRGAEAGELFF. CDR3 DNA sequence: TGTGCCAGTAGCCGGCGGGGGGCGGAGGCCGGGGAGCTGTTTTTT.